The TCR beta chain described here comes from a study of shared clonotypes between healthy human individuals. CD8 memory was a combination of CD45RO+ cells and CCR7-negative CD45RA+ TemRA cells. Assay: immunoSEQ multiplex PCR; the TCRdb copy retains only in-frame clones and omits some. The sample lists some 700,000 clones; roughly 87% were seen once. This receptor was identified in a man between 18 and 35 years old in good health. Some clones in this sample may be carry-over from other donors' samples. The specimen was memory CD8+ T cells from PBMCs. The sample's subset: CD45RO+ cells pooled with CCR7-negative TemRA cells.

CDR3 DNA sequence: TGTGCCAGCAGCGTAGAGGCTAGGCCCACCGGGGAGCTGTTTTTT. It is translated as CASSVEARPTGELFF. J is TRBJ2-2 and V is TRBV9; D call uncertain. In germline, CDR1 is SGDLS, CDR2 YYNGEE. The length of the CDR3 is 15 residues. V lost 0 bases to trimming and J lost 4 bases, with 10 bases between them.